The next 20 T cell receptor beta chains were all read from a single sample in a study of response to subunit inactivated influenza vaccine. TCRdb itself ran the RT-PCR reads through MiXCR, one entry per CDR3 protein. Of around 250,000 distinct CDR3 sequences in the sample, about 12% were seen once. The sequencing used non-naive T cells sorted from PBMCs, collected about 14 days before vaccination. The receptors were gathered from a man aged 50-60 years who received an inactivated influenza vaccine.

In this sample, this clonotype turned up a few times. This sequence joins TRBV20-1 and TRBJ2-1, with D perhaps being TRBD1 or TRBD2 (5 bases each). Looked up from germline, CDR1 is DFQATT and CDR2 is SNEGSKA (reference sequence). Trimming left V 8 bases short and J 4 bases short, with 21 bases between. There are 15 residues in the CDR3. CDR3 DNA: TGCAGTACCCGATCGGACACGGGAAGTTACAATGAGCAGTTCTTC. This encodes CSTRSDTGSYNEQFF.

This clonotype was recorded a few times. The chain couples TRBV7-9 to TRBJ1-1; D is unclear. V lost 4 bases and J lost 6, with 9 bases in between. Germline V lookup: CDR1 SEHNR, CDR2 FQNEAQ (reference sequence). The CDR3 sequence is 12 residues long. CDR3 nucleotide sequence: TGTGCCAGCAGCTATGGGTCGTCTGAAGCTTTCTTT. Translated, it gives CASSYGSSEAFF.

The chain combines TRBV5-1 with TRBJ1-1; D perhaps matches TRBD1 (5 bases). The length of the CDR3 is 15 residues. Trimming stripped 3 bases from V and 5 bases from J, with 17 bases between. From germline, CDR1 is SGHRS and CDR2 YFSETQ. The CDR3 loop is CASSSLQGKRTEAFF. The CDR3 DNA reads as TGCGCCAGCAGCTCCCTCCAGGGAAAGAGGACTGAAGCTTTCTTT.

Points on this clonotype: A single base separates this from a much larger clone, so it may be a read error. The chain joins TRBV3-1 to TRBJ2-1; perhaps D is TRBD1 or TRBD2 (5 bases each). Trimming cost V 1 base and J 10 bases, with 17 bases left between them. Germline loops: CDR1 LGHDT, CDR2 YNNKEL (reference sequence). The CDR3 has 15 amino acids. The CDR3 DNA reads TGTGCCAGCAGCCAAGGGGGGACGGATGTTGAGGAGCAGTTCTTC. Protein product: CASSQGGTDVEEQFF.

This clonotype turned up a few times. This chain joins TRBV20-1 and TRBJ2-3, with D perhaps TRBD1 or TRBD2 (5 bases each). The ends were cut back, 6 bases at V and 3 bases at J, with 13 bases in the middle. The CDR3 loop spans 13 amino acids. Germline V gene data show CDR1 as DFQATT and CDR2 as SNEGSKA (reference sequence). CDR3 coding DNA: TGCAGTGCCCCCGGGACCACGACAGATACGCAGTATTTT. It encodes CSAPGTTTDTQYF.

This clonotype occurred many times. The V gene is TRBV7-2, the J gene TRBJ2-5; maybe TRBD2 (5 bases). Trimming shortened V by 4 bases and J by 4 bases, and 13 bases separated the two germline ends. The V gene's germline CDR1 is SGHTA and CDR2 FQGNSA. This CDR3 is built from 14 residues. Here the CDR3 reads CASSSGLGPETQYF. CDR3 coding DNA: TGTGCCAGCAGCTCAGGACTTGGGCCAGAGACCCAGTACTTC.

This clonotype has more than one count but fewer than ten. The rearrangement uses TRBV20-1 and TRBJ2-2; D gene uncertain. The CDR3 is made up of 12 amino acids. Trimming stripped 0 bases from V and 10 bases from J, with 9 bases between. The germline V gene encodes CDR1 DFQATT and CDR2 SNEGSKA (reference sequence). CDR3 sequence (DNA): TGCAGTGCTAGAGATGGTAGATCGGAGCTGTTTTTT. Its translation is CSARDGRSELFF.

The rearrangement joins TRBV3-1 to TRBJ2-1; D is ambiguous. V was trimmed by 1 base and J by 12 bases, leaving 7 bases between them. The V gene's germline CDR1 is LGHDT and CDR2 YNNKEL (reference sequence). The CDR3 consists of 11 residues. For the CDR3, the DNA is TGTGCCAGCAGCCAAGGAGGTGGGCAGTTCTTC. It yields the protein CASSQGGGQFF.

In DNA form, the CDR3 reads TGCAGTGCTCCCTGGGAGGGACAGCAAGAGACCCAGTACTTC. This codes for CSAPWEGQQETQYF. This chain connects TRBV20-1 to TRBJ2-5; tentatively, D is TRBD1 or TRBD2 (7 bases each). Trimming removed 5 bases at V and 2 bases at J, with 15 bases between. CDR3 length equals 14 residues. Germline V gene data show CDR1 as DFQATT and CDR2 as SNEGSKA (reference sequence).

The CDR3 sequence: CSARGDVGRGRGYEQYF. CDR3 in DNA: TGCAGTGCTAGAGGGGATGTCGGGAGGGGGCGCGGGTACGAGCAGTACTTC. V is TRBV20-1 and J is TRBJ2-7, with a tentative D call TRBD2 (8 bases). CDR3 size: 17 residues. The ends were cut back, 1 base at V and 4 bases at J, with 23 bases in the middle. From germline, CDR1 is DFQATT and CDR2 SNEGSKA (reference sequence).

This clonotype showed up just a few times. This chain connects TRBV18 to TRBJ2-5, with 10 bases fitting TRBD1. The CDR3 sequence is 16 residues long. The V gene's germline CDR1 is KGHSH and CDR2 LQKENI. After removal of 5 bases from V and 0 bases from J, the junction contained 6 bases not matched to a gene. CDR3 loop: CASSTRDRGHQETQYF. Here the CDR3 DNA reads TGTGCCAGCTCAACTCGGGACAGGGGTCACCAAGAGACCCAGTACTTC.

The chain recombines TRBV7-6 with TRBJ1-5; no clear D gene. Trimming pared 5 bases from V and 10 bases from J, leaving 12 bases between. The CDR3 contains 12 residues. The V gene's germline CDR1 is SGHVS and CDR2 FNYEAQ. DNA of the CDR3: TGTGCCAGCAGCCGAGGAGTTGGTCCCCAGCATTTT. Its protein product is CASSRGVGPQHF. The full variable domain, rest sourced from reference TRBV7-6 and TRBJ1-5, is GAGVSQSPRYKVTKRGQDVALRCDPISGHVSLYWYRQALGQGPEFLTYFNYEAQQDKSGLPNDRFSAERPEGSISTLTIQRTEQRDSAMYRCASSRGVGPQHFGDGTRLSIL.

The chain links TRBV6-5 to TRBJ2-3; 7 bases line up with TRBD2. With 2 bases clipped from V and 6 bases from J, the junction kept 5 bases outside the gene matches. The CDR3 runs 14 residues. Germline values: CDR1 MNHEY, CDR2 SVGAGI. The DNA for the CDR3 is TGTGCCAGCAGTTACGGCGGGAGCGGGGATACGCAGTATTTT. It is translated as CASSYGGSGDTQYF.

This clonotype showed up just a few times. The genes are TRBV9 and TRBJ2-1, with D possibly matching TRBD2 (6 bases). Trimming shortened V by 1 base and J by 1 base, and 21 bases separated the two germline ends. The germline gives CDR1 SGDLS, CDR2 YYNGEE. The length of the CDR3 is 19 residues. The CDR3 region is CASSVRVVSGPRSYNEQFF. The DNA for the CDR3 is TGTGCCAGCAGCGTAAGGGTCGTTAGCGGCCCCAGATCCTACAATGAGCAGTTCTTC. Looking up the rest from reference TRBV9 and TRBJ2-1 gives the full variable domain: DSGVTQTPKHLITATGQRVTLRCSPRSGDLSVYWYQQSLDQGLQFLIQYYNGEERAKGNILERFSAQQFPDLHSELNLSSLELGDSALYFCASSVRVVSGPRSYNEQFFGPGTRLTVL.

This clonotype was found a few times. This chain connects TRBV11-2 to TRBJ1-5; possible D gene TRBD1, 5 bases. CDR1 and CDR2 (germline): SGHAT, FQNNGV. Trimming took 0 bases from V and 6 from J, leaving 9 bases between them. This CDR3 region has 14 residues. CDR3 nucleotides: TGTGCCAGCAGCTTAGAGGCCGGGGGTCAGCCCCAGCATTTT. Amino acids: CASSLEAGGQPQHF.

This clonotype was seen a few times. This sequence joins TRBV5-1 and TRBJ2-7, with 8 bases matching TRBD1. The trim removed 0 bases at V and 2 bases at J, leaving 7 bases unmatched. Germline V gives CDR1 SGHRS, CDR2 YFSETQ. CDR3 length: 16 amino acids. Here the CDR3 DNA reads TGCGCCAGCAGCTTGGAGCGGACAGGGATAACCTACGAGCAGTACTTC. This gives the protein CASSLERTGITYEQYF. Filled out from reference TRBV5-1 and TRBJ2-7, the complete variable domain reads KAGVTQTPRYLIKTRGQQVTLSCSPISGHRSVSWYQQTPGQGLQFLFEYFSETQRNKGNFPGRFSGRQFSNSRSEMNVSTLELGDSALYLCASSLERTGITYEQYFGPGTRLTVT.

This clonotype was observed a few times. The chain uses TRBV24-1 and TRBJ2-1; the match to TRBD2 covers 9 bases. V trimming: 4 bases; J trimming: 3 bases; junction bases outside the gene matches: 9. Germline V gene lookup returns CDR1 KGHDR and CDR2 SFDVKD. The CDR3 is 17 residues long. CDR3 sequence (DNA): TGTGCCACCAGTGAGTCTTGGCGGGGGGGAAACTACAATGAGCAGTTCTTC. Translation gives CATSESWRGGNYNEQFF.

The rearrangement uses TRBV18 and TRBJ2-5, with D perhaps matching TRBD1 (6 bases). This CDR3 is built from 15 residues. With 4 bases removed from V and 2 bases from J, the gap between germline ends came to 14 bases. CDR1 and CDR2 from the germline V gene are KGHSH and LQKENI. This CDR3 reads CASSRLTGPQETQYF. CDR3 coding DNA: TGTGCCAGCTCACGCTTGACAGGACCTCAAGAGACCCAGTACTTC.

This clonotype was seen only a few times. The CDR3, as DNA: TGTGCCAGCAGTTTCCTGGGGGATCACAATTCACCCCTCCACTTT. Its translation: CASSFLGDHNSPLHF. The chain links TRBV27 to TRBJ1-6; the D gene is possibly TRBD1 (5 bases). Germline V gene sequence: CDR1 MNHEY, CDR2 SMNVEV (reference sequence). CDR3 length: 15 residues. With 3 bases removed from V and 7 bases from J, the gap between germline ends came to 13 bases.

The chain has TRBV3-1 and TRBJ2-2, with a weak D call TRBD2 (5 bases). The CDR3 has 15 residues. Trimming took 5 bases from V and 3 from J, leaving 13 bases between them. The V gene's germline CDR1 is LGHDT and CDR2 YNNKEL (reference sequence). The CDR3 loop reads CASSSPLGDTGELFF. The CDR3 bases are TGTGCCAGCAGCTCCCCCTTGGGAGACACCGGGGAGCTGTTTTTT.